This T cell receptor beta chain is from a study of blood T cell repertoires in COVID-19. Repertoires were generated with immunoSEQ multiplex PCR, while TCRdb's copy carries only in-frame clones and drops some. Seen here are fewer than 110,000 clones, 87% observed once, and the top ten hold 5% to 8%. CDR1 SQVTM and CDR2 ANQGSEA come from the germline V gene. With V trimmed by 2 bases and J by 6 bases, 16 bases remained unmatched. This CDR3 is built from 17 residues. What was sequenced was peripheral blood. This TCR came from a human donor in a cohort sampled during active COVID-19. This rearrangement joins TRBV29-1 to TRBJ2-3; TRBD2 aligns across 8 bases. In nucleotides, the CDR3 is TGCAGCGTTGAATATGGGGGTAGCGGGGACCCCCGGGATACGCAGTATTTT. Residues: CSVEYGGSGDPRDTQYF.